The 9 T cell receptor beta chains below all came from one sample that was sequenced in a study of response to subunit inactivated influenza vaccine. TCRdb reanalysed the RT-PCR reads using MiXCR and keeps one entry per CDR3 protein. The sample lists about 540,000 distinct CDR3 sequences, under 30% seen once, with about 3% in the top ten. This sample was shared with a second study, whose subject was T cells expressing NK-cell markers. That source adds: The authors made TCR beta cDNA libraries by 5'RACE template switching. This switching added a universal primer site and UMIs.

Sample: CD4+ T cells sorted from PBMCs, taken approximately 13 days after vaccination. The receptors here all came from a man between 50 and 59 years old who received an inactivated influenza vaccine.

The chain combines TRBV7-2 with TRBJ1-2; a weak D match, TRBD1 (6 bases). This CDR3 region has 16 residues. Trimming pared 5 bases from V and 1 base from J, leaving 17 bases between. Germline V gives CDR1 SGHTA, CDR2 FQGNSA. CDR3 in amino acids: CASSRTGTPGNYGYTF. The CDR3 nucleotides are TGTGCCAGCAGCCGAACCGGGACACCCGGTAACTATGGCTACACCTTC.

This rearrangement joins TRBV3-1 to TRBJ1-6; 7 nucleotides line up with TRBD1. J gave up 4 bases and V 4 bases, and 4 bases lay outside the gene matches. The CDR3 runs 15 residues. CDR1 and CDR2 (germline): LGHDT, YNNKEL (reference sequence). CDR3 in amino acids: CASSLTGVYNSPLHF. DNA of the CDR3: TGTGCCAGCAGCCTCACAGGGGTGTATAATTCACCCCTCCACTTT.

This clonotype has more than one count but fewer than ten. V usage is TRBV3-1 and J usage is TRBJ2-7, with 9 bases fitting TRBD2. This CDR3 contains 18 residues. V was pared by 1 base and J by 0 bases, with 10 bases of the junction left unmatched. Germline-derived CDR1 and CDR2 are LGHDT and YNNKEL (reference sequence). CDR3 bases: TGTGCCAGCAGCCAAGTCACCGTGACTAGCGGCAACTCCTACGAGCAGTACTTC. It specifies CASSQVTVTSGNSYEQYF.

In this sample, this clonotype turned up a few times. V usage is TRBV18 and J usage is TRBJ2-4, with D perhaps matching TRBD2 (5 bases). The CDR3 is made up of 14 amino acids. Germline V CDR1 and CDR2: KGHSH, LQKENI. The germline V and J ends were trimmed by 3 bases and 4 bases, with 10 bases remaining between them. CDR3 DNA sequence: TGTGCCAGCTCACCCCGATCGGGAAAAAACATTCAGTACTTC. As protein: CASSPRSGKNIQYF.

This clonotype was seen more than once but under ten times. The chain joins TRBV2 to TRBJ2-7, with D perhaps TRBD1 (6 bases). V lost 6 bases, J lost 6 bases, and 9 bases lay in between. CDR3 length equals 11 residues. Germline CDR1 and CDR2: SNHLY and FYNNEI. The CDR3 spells CASSTGTEQYF. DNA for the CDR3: TGTGCCAGCAGCACAGGGACCGAGCAGTACTTC.

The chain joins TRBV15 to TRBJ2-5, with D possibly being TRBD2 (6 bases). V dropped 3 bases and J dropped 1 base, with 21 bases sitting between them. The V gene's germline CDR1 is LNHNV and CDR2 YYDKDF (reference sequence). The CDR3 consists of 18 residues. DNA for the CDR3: TGTGCCACCAGCAGGGTACCAGCGGGCCACGGCCCCCAAGAGACCCAGTACTTC. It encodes CATSRVPAGHGPQETQYF.

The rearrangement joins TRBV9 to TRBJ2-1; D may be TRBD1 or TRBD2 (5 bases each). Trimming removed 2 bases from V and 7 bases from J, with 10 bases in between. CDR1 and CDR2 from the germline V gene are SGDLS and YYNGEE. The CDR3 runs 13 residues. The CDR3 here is CASSVGRTNEQFF. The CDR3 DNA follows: TGTGCCAGCAGCGTGGGACGAACAAATGAGCAGTTCTTC.

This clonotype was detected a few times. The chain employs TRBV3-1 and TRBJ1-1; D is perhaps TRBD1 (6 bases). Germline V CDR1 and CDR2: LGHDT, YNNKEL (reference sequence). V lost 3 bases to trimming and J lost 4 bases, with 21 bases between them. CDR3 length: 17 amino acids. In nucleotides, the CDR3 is TGTGCCAGCAGCCAGCGACAGGTATTATCCGGGGGCACTGAAGCTTTCTTT. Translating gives CASSQRQVLSGGTEAFF.

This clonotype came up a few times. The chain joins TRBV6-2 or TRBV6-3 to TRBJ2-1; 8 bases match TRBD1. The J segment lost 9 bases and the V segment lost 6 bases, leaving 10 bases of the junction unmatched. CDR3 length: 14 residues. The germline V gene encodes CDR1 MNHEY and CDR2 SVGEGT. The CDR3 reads CASSAHRGLVEQFF. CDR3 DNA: TGTGCCAGCAGCGCCCACAGGGGGTTGGTTGAGCAGTTCTTC.